These T cell receptor beta chains were read from a single sample in a study of shared T cell receptors in the human thymus. Profiled with immunoSEQ multiplex PCR; TCRdb holds only in-frame clones, not every one. In the table there are under 450,000 clones, around 95% of which are singletons. Sequenced input: thymocytes. These receptors all come from a human donor. Both conserved end residues are part of each CDR3. A D gene is named only where the DNA matches it firmly. The size entry is marked missing in some rows and otherwise reads once, few, many or a size class.

- - TRBJ1-5 TRBV5-1 TGCGCCAGCAGCTTGGAAGGGGCTAGCAATCAGCCCCAGCATTTT CASSLEGASNQPQHF
- - TRBJ2-5 TRBV7-2 TGTGCCAGCAGCTTACCTCCTTCGGGGCGGGAAGAGACCCAGTACTTC CASSLPPSGREETQYF
- - TRBJ1-2 TRBV5-6 TGTGCCAGCAGCCCAGGGTCTTACTATGGCTACACCTTC CASSPGSYYGYTF
- - TRBJ2-1 TRBV7-2 TGTGCCAGCAGTTACAATGAGCAGTTCTTC CASSYNEQFF
- - TRBJ2-2 TRBV28 TGTGCCAGCCGATCCACGGCAGACGATGACACCGGGGAGCTGTTTTTT CASRSTADDDTGELFF
- - TRBJ2-7 TRBV28 TGTGCCAGCAGGCCCGGGAGCGGTGACAGCGAGCAGTACTTC CASRPGSGDSEQYF
- - TRBJ2-1 TRBV18 TGTGCCAGCTCACCGAGACACGACGGCTACAATGAGCAGTTCTTC CASSPRHDGYNEQFF
- - TRBJ2-3 TRBV6-1 TGTGCCAGCAGTGAAGCGAGCGGGTCAGCCTTT CASSEASGSAF
TRBD2 - TRBJ2-1 TRBV27 TGTGCCAGCAGTTTAAGAGCGGGAGCCGCGAATGAGCAGTTCTTC CASSLRAGAANEQFF
TRBD1 - TRBJ2-7 TRBV5-5 TGTGCCAGCAGCCGCACCCCCGAGGGACAGGCCCCTTCCTACGAGCAGTACTTC CASSRTPEGQAPSYEQYF
- few TRBJ1-5 TRBV6-1 TGTGCCAGCAGTGACGGGACAAGGACTGCGAGTCAGCCCCAGCATTTT CASSDGTRTASQPQHF
TRBD2 - TRBJ2-1 TRBV6-6 TGTGCCAGCAGTTGGGCCGGGACTAGCTCTTTGGGTGAGCAGTTCTTC CASSWAGTSSLGEQFF